One sample yielded the 20 T cell receptor beta chains listed below, sequenced in a study of T cells in Graves' hyperthyroidism and ophthalmopathy. The TCR beta CDR3 regions underwent amplification using RNA transcripts as the source. Initially, a first-round RT-PCR of the TCR CDR3 employed the HTBI primer set. TCRdb called the multiplex PCR reads again in MiXCR, with one record for every CDR3 protein. In the table there are about 590,000 distinct CDR3 sequences, around a sixth of which are singletons. Input material: blood. These receptors all come from a woman aged 30 to 39 with Graves' hyperthyroidism.

The chain employs TRBV29-1 and TRBJ2-1; 10 bases align to TRBD2. The CDR3 loop spans 18 amino acids. CDR1 and CDR2 (germline): SQVTM, ANQGSEA. J was trimmed by 1 base and V by 6 bases; bases with no gene match: 15. CDR3 bases: TGCAGCGTGGTGACGGCTAGCGGGGGATATGGATCCTACAATGAGCAGTTCTTC. Residues: CSVVTASGGYGSYNEQFF.

As to this clonotype: This may arise from a read error, as a much more abundant clone is one base away. This chain links TRBV12-3 or TRBV12-4 with TRBJ1-2; D is perhaps TRBD1 (5 bases). The V end was cut by 5 bases, the J end by 7 bases, with 14 bases between. The CDR3 sequence is 13 residues long. The CDR3: CASSPIGTRGYTF. The DNA for the CDR3 is TGTGCCAGCAGTCCTATCGGGACGCGTGGCTACACCTTC.

In its sample, this clonotype was seen a few times. The rearrangement joins TRBV20-1 to TRBJ1-6; 10 nucleotides line up with TRBD1. Germline CDR1 is DFQATT and CDR2 is SNEGSKA (reference sequence). The V gene end was trimmed by 0 bases and the J gene end by 7 bases; junction bases not matched to a gene: 3. The CDR3 is 15 amino acids. This chain's CDR3 is CSAREKGQGNSPLHF. In DNA, the CDR3 is TGCAGTGCTAGAGAGAAGGGACAGGGGAATTCACCCCTCCACTTT.

This chain uses TRBV20-1 with TRBJ1-4; the match to TRBD1 covers 9 bases. V shed 6 bases, J shed 7 bases, and the junction held 9 bases outside the gene matches. Germline CDR1 and CDR2: DFQATT and SNEGSKA (reference sequence). CDR3 length: 14 residues. The CDR3 spells CSAAGRTGAEKLFF. CDR3 sequence (DNA): TGCAGTGCCGCGGGGCGGACAGGGGCTGAAAAACTGTTTTTT.

CDR3 DNA: TGTGCCAGCAGCCAAGATCGGGCAGGGACTAGCGGGAGGGCATGGGGTGAGCAGTTCTTC. It specifies CASSQDRAGTSGRAWGEQFF. This chain joins TRBV4-2 and TRBJ2-1, with TRBD2 matching over 16 bases. This CDR3 comprises 20 residues. V lost 0 bases, J lost 9 bases, and 14 bases stayed unmatched. Germline V gene sequence: CDR1 LGHNA, CDR2 YNFKEQ.

This clonotype was detected many times. The chain carries TRBV2 and TRBJ2-5; TRBD1 agrees at 10 bases. V lost 9 bases to trimming and J lost 5 bases; unmatched junction nucleotides: 6. CDR3 length: 13 residues. The germline CDR1 and CDR2 sequences are SNHLY and FYNNEI. CDR3 DNA sequence: TGTGCCAGTTCCCGGGACAGGGGCGAGACCCAGTACTTC. Amino acids: CASSRDRGETQYF.

This clonotype came up many times. This chain connects TRBV30 to TRBJ1-5, with D possibly being TRBD1 (5 bases). Trimming took 4 bases from V and 9 from J, leaving 16 bases between them. The CDR3 consists of 13 residues. The germline gives CDR1 GTSNPN, CDR2 SVGIG (reference sequence). The CDR3 loop is CAWKGTASGPQHF. The DNA of the CDR3 is TGTGCCTGGAAAGGGACGGCATCAGGGCCCCAGCATTTT.

This clonotype occurred many times. This rearrangement joins TRBV27 to TRBJ2-2, with D possibly being TRBD1 (5 bases). CDR1 and CDR2 from the germline V gene are MNHEY and SMNVEV (reference sequence). The CDR3 consists of 13 residues. The V end was cut by 7 bases, the J end by 3 bases, with 9 bases between. CDR3 loop: CASKGRDTGELFF. As DNA, the CDR3 is TGTGCCAGCAAAGGCAGGGACACCGGGGAGCTGTTTTTT.

This clonotype was observed at least ten times. V gene TRBV28 combines with J gene TRBJ2-7; D possibly corresponds to TRBD1 (6 bases). The CDR3 consists of 15 residues. The germline V and J ends were trimmed by 8 bases and 0 bases, with 17 bases remaining between them. Germline V gene data show CDR1 as MDHEN and CDR2 as SYDVKM. The CDR3 sequence: CASRPSIGGSYEQYF. CDR3 bases: TGTGCCAGCCGCCCGTCCATAGGGGGCTCCTACGAGCAGTACTTC.

This clonotype was counted a few times. The chain recombines TRBV4-1 with TRBJ2-3, with a weak D call TRBD1 (6 bases). CDR3 length equals 16 residues. The V gene lost 0 bases and the J gene lost 0 bases, with 10 bases spanning the gap. Germline loops: CDR1 MGHRA, CDR2 YSYEKL. For the CDR3, the DNA is TGCGCCAGCAGCCAAGATACGGACAGTAGCACAGATACGCAGTATTTT. It specifies CASSQDTDSSTDTQYF.

The genes are TRBV7-3 and TRBJ2-5, with D unresolved. This CDR3 region has 15 residues. V lost 5 bases, J lost 7 bases, and 20 bases lay in between. Germline CDR1 is SGHTA and CDR2 is FQGTGA. CDR3 residues: CASSPVPGPVGTQYF. Here the CDR3 DNA reads TGTGCCAGCAGCCCGGTTCCGGGCCCGGTAGGGACCCAGTACTTC.

This clonotype was seen at least ten times. The rearrangement links TRBV18 to TRBJ2-3; 10 positions agree with TRBD1. CDR3 size: 16 residues. Germline lookup yields CDR1 KGHSH and CDR2 LQKENI. V dropped 0 bases and J dropped 4; count of bases not matched to a gene: 4. CDR3 protein: CASSPPGGTGADTQYF. The CDR3 nucleotides read TGTGCCAGCTCACCACCCGGAGGGACAGGGGCAGATACGCAGTATTTT.

The sample holds many counts of this clonotype. CDR3 region: CASSLSWTSRSYEQYF. The CDR3 DNA reads TGTGCCAGCAGTTTATCATGGACTAGCCGATCCTACGAGCAGTACTTC. This chain connects TRBV27 to TRBJ2-7; 8 bases map to TRBD2. This CDR3 region has 16 residues. Germline loops: CDR1 MNHEY, CDR2 SMNVEV (reference sequence). V shed 0 bases and J 1 base; nucleotides not matched to a gene: 5.

V usage is TRBV19 and J usage is TRBJ1-1; D gene ambiguous. Germline V lookup: CDR1 LNHDA, CDR2 SQIVND (reference sequence). The ends were cut back, 4 bases at V and 3 bases at J, with 15 bases in the middle. The CDR3 is 15 residues long. The CDR3 sequence is CASSRLTRSDTEAFF. The CDR3 DNA follows: TGTGCCAGTAGTAGATTGACAAGGTCGGACACTGAAGCTTTCTTT.

The sample holds many counts of this clonotype. CDR3 region: CASSQYQGAWGTDTQYF. The CDR3, as DNA: TGTGCCAGCAGCCAATATCAGGGCGCGTGGGGCACAGATACGCAGTATTTT. The chain has TRBV5-5 and TRBJ2-3, with a possible D match to TRBD1 (5 bases). Per the germline V gene, CDR1 is SGHKS and CDR2 is YYEKEE (reference sequence). The V end was cut by 4 bases, the J end by 1 base, with 19 bases between. The CDR3 sequence is 17 residues long.

The chain is built from TRBV28 and TRBJ2-7, with D possibly TRBD2 on 5 matching bases. The CDR3 totals 13 residues. Germline assignment: CDR1 MDHEN and CDR2 SYDVKM. With 4 bases removed from V and 6 bases from J, the gap between germline ends came to 13 bases. CDR3 region: CASSSITAAEQYF. As DNA, the CDR3 is TGTGCCAGCAGTTCGATTACAGCGGCCGAGCAGTACTTC.

This clonotype was counted between two and nine times. One end of the junction does not line up with germline, which may come from a read error. The J gene is TRBJ1-5, the V gene TRBV30, with TRBD1 as a possible D gene (5 bases). The CDR3 runs to 14 residues. The germline V gene has CDR1 GTSNPN and CDR2 SVGIG (reference sequence). The CDR3 here is CVWSGGAGGQPQHF. In DNA form, the CDR3 reads TGTGTCTGGAGTGGTGGGGCAGGAGGTCAGCCCCAGCATTTT.

This clonotype was counted many times. The rearrangement joins TRBV3-1 to TRBJ1-1; unclear D gene. CDR3 length equals 13 residues. Trimming took 0 bases from V and 7 from J, leaving 9 bases between them. CDR1 LGHDT and CDR2 YNNKEL come from the germline V gene (reference sequence). CDR3 sequence (DNA): TGTGCCAGCAGCCAAGATCCCAAGGGTGAAGCTTTCTTT. Its protein is CASSQDPKGEAFF.

V gene TRBV7-3 combines with J gene TRBJ2-2; TRBD2 might be the D (6 bases). The V end lost 1 base, the J end lost 4 bases, and 10 bases lay between the germline ends. The CDR3 is 15 residues long. CDR1 and CDR2 (germline): SGHTA, FQGTGA. The CDR3 region is CASSLSGVGTGELFF. The DNA of the CDR3 is TGTGCCAGCAGCTTAAGCGGGGTCGGCACCGGGGAGCTGTTTTTT.

The chain is built from TRBV5-1 and TRBJ2-2, with no clear D. V lost 4 bases and J 7 bases, leaving 11 bases between the germline ends. The CDR3 totals 13 residues. CDR1 is SGHRS and CDR2 is YFSETQ in the germline V gene. The CDR3 DNA sequence: TGCGCCAGCAGCAAGGAAGTAATCGGGGAGCTGTTTTTT. Encoded protein: CASSKEVIGELFF. Variable domain in full (rest from reference TRBV5-1 and TRBJ2-2): KAGVTQTPRYLIKTRGQQVTLSCSPISGHRSVSWYQQTPGQGLQFLFEYFSETQRNKGNFPGRFSGRQFSNSRSEMNVSTLELGDSALYLCASSKEVIGELFFGEGSRLTVL.